This TCR beta chain derives from a study of blood T cells in healthy people across ages. General study findings and limits: A greater number of naive CD4+ cells and higher diversity distinguished long-lived donors from aged donors.

On this clonotype itself: Antigen: not known.

Germline loops: CDR1 SGHRS, CDR2 YFSETQ. Deletions cut 0 bases from V and 11 bases from J, with 17 bases between. This CDR3 comprises 14 residues. Then a second PCR, running roughly 7 to 11 cycles, was carried out with a sample-barcoded 5' primer and a J-beta primer mix. TCRdb processed the 5' RACE reads anew with MiXCR; each CDR3 protein has one entry. Of approximately 600,000 distinct CDR3 sequences listed, roughly three fifths are singletons. Per sample, extraction of total RNA gave at least 5 micrograms in every case. The V and J genes are TRBV5-1 and TRBJ2-5; D is possibly TRBD2 (5 bases). The sequence derives from a man in his 60s in good health. Sample: blood. In DNA, the CDR3 is TGCGCCAGCAGCTTGGCAACGGGTCTTGGGGAGCAGTACTTC. This translates into CASSLATGLGEQYF.